This T cell receptor beta chain was sequenced for a study of blood T cell repertoires in COVID-19. Looking at the study overall: COVID-19 samples collected from the United States, Italy and Spain covered acute and convalescent phases. PBMCs, B-cell-depleted T cells, or T cells provided the cDNA or gDNA that made up the material.

The germline V gene has CDR1 LGHDT and CDR2 YNNKEL (reference sequence). The CDR3 loop spans 15 amino acids. V shed 2 bases, J shed 5 bases, and the junction held 9 bases outside the gene matches. The authors' processing: Counts of nucleated cells, estimated from reference gene primer amplification, were obtained. Clones were read by immunoSEQ multiplex PCR, and TCRdb kept only the in-frame ones, dropping some. Clonal size and the V and J genes are those of that table, whereas D and trimming came from the DNA. The sample carries tens of thousands of clones, roughly 73% recorded once. The TCR was taken from a woman in her 70s with acute or convalescent COVID-19. The sequenced sample consisted of peripheral blood. The chain carries TRBV3-1 (or the pseudogene TRBV3-2) and TRBJ2-7; 7 bases line up with TRBD1. CDR3 bases: TGTGCCAGCAGCCAAACCCGGGACAGAACTAACGAGCAGTACTTC. Translated, it gives CASSQTRDRTNEQYF.